The 25 T cell receptor beta chains below were found in one sample sequenced in a study of blood T cell repertoires in COVID-19. Here immunoSEQ multiplex PCR was the method, and the copy in TCRdb shows in-frame clones only, minus some. The sample has about 200,000 clones; around 89% are singletons. Source material: PBMCs or T cells enriched from blood (not recorded which). These receptors all come from a man aged 25-40 years who had recovered from COVID-19.

J is TRBJ1-2 and V is TRBV11-2; 10 nucleotides match TRBD1. CDR1 and CDR2 (germline): SGHAT, FQNNGV. J lost 6 bases, V lost 2 bases, and 15 bases had no gene match. The CDR3 length is 18 residues. CDR3 sequence (DNA): TGTGCCAGCAGCTTAAACCCCCCTTCGGGGACAGGGGAGGATGGCTACACCTTC. It encodes CASSLNPPSGTGEDGYTF.

The chain recombines TRBV11-2 with TRBJ2-1; 10 bases are shared with TRBD2. The germline V gene has CDR1 SGHAT and CDR2 FQNNGV. The ends lost 3 bases at V and 4 bases at J; junction bases unmatched: 9. The CDR3 runs 17 residues. The CDR3 region is CASSFGGLADRYNEQFF. The CDR3 DNA is TGTGCCAGCAGCTTTGGCGGACTAGCGGATAGGTACAATGAGCAGTTCTTC.

The J gene is TRBJ2-7, the V gene TRBV5-3, with D perhaps matching TRBD2 (5 bases). TRBV5-3 is labeled an ORF, and its function is uncertain. The CDR3 runs 14 residues. V lost 1 base and J 6 bases, leaving 14 bases between the germline ends. DNA of the CDR3: TGTGCCAGAAGCTTGTTTCTTCTTGGAGGCGAGCAGTACTTC. Translated: CARSLFLLGGEQYF.

The V gene is TRBV7-2, the J gene TRBJ1-1, with 8 bases matching TRBD1. J gave up 4 bases and V 1 base, and 5 bases lay outside the gene matches. This CDR3 spans 15 amino acids. Germline-derived CDR1 and CDR2 are SGHTA and FQGNSA. The DNA of the CDR3 is TGTGCCAGCAGCTTAGGTCCAGGGGGCGTCACTGAAGCTTTCTTT. As protein: CASSLGPGGVTEAFF. Looking up the rest from reference TRBV7-2 and TRBJ1-1 gives the full variable domain: GAGVSQSPSNKVTEKGKDVELRCDPISGHTALYWYRQSLGQGLEFLIYFQGNSAPDKSGLPSDRFSAERTGGSVSTLTIQRTQQEDSAVYLCASSLGPGGVTEAFFGQGTRLTVV.

The chain couples TRBV6-2 or TRBV6-3 to TRBJ2-1; 9 nucleotides line up with TRBD2. J lost 1 base, V lost 1 base, and 8 bases had no gene match. CDR3 length: 18 residues. Germline V lookup: CDR1 MNHEY, CDR2 SVGEGT. The CDR3 DNA follows: TGTGCCAGCAGTTACTATACCTGGCGGGAGGGTTCCTACAATGAGCAGTTCTTC. Translated: CASSYYTWREGSYNEQFF.

The rearrangement joins TRBV6-2 or TRBV6-3 to TRBJ2-5; D is possibly TRBD2 (5 bases). Trimming left V 6 bases short and J 4 bases short, with 12 bases between. Germline V CDR1 and CDR2: MNHEY, SVGEGT. The CDR3 contains 13 residues. CDR3 region: CASSKLEAETQYF. The CDR3 DNA is TGTGCCAGCAGCAAACTAGAGGCAGAGACCCAGTACTTC.

Comments on this clone: In the same sample, other DNA sequences code for this CDR3. The chain recombines TRBV11-3 with TRBJ1-1; D gene unclear. CDR3 size: 13 residues. V dropped 5 bases and J dropped 1 base, with 8 bases sitting between them. Germline V gene data show CDR1 as SGHNT and CDR2 as YENEEA. In DNA form, the CDR3 reads TGTGCCAGCAGCCCGACGGGGAACACTGAAGCTTTCTTT. This gives the protein CASSPTGNTEAFF.

This clone has just a few counts. The V and J genes are TRBV2 and TRBJ1-2; 10 bases map to TRBD1. The CDR3 covers 14 residues. The V and J ends lost 6 bases and 7 bases, in that order; junction bases with no gene match: 8. Germline CDR1 and CDR2: SNHLY and FYNNEI. CDR3 nucleotide sequence: TGTGCCAGCAGAAGGACAGGGGGGGCCAGTGGCTACACCTTC. It translates to CASRRTGGASGYTF.

The rearrangement links TRBV7-9 to TRBJ2-7; TRBD2 matches 12 bases. The germline CDR1 and CDR2 sequences are SEHNR and FQNEAQ (reference sequence). Trimming cost V 10 bases and J 1 base; bases outside gene matches: 5. The CDR3 consists of 14 residues. The CDR3 bases are TGTGCCACTTTAGGGACTAGCGGGTCCTACGAGCAGTACTTC. Translated, it gives CATLGTSGSYEQYF.

This clone was counted a single time. The chain has TRBV4-1 and TRBJ2-5; 7 nucleotides match TRBD1. After removal of 4 bases from V and 1 base from J, the junction contained 6 bases not matched to a gene. Germline CDR1 is MGHRA and CDR2 is YSYEKL. The CDR3 is 15 amino acids. In nucleotides, the CDR3 is TGCGCCAGCAGCCGAGGACAGGCTCTCCAAGAGACCCAGTACTTC. It encodes CASSRGQALQETQYF.

The rearrangement joins TRBV4-1 to TRBJ2-1; 11 positions match TRBD2. The germline gives CDR1 MGHRA, CDR2 YSYEKL. Unmatched junction bases numbered 9, after V lost 5 bases and J lost 9 bases. The CDR3 is 15 amino acids. In DNA form, the CDR3 reads TGCGCCAGCAGCTTAACGGGTAGCGGGGGGGCTGAGCAGTTCTTC. Its translation is CASSLTGSGGAEQFF.

This rearrangement joins TRBV7-2 to TRBJ1-6, with no clear D. This CDR3 has 12 amino acids. Germline V CDR1 and CDR2: SGHTA, FQGNSA. Trimming cost V 3 bases and J 7 bases, with 4 bases left between them. In nucleotides, the CDR3 is TGTGCCAGCAGCTTGAGGAATTCACCCCTCCACTTT. Protein product: CASSLRNSPLHF.

The rearrangement joins TRBV11-2 to TRBJ2-1; D is possibly TRBD1 (6 bases). The CDR3 spans 17 residues. V lost 4 bases to trimming and J lost 5 bases, with 21 bases between them. Germline V gives CDR1 SGHAT, CDR2 FQNNGV. The CDR3 DNA is TGTGCCAGCAGCTCCCCCCCCGGAGACAGGAGACACAATGAGCAGTTCTTC. Protein: CASSSPPGDRRHNEQFF.

The chain couples TRBV6-2 or TRBV6-3 to TRBJ1-2; TRBD1 is a possible D gene (5 bases). V gave up 5 bases and J gave up 8 bases, with 15 bases separating them. This CDR3 comprises 13 residues. Germline CDR1 and CDR2: MNHEY and SVGEGT. CDR3 region: CASSKTGSEGYTF. In DNA form, the CDR3 reads TGTGCCAGCAGTAAAACAGGATCGGAAGGCTACACCTTC.

The chain is built from TRBV28 and TRBJ2-7; TRBD2 matches 7 bases. Germline V lookup: CDR1 MDHEN, CDR2 SYDVKM. CDR3 length: 16 amino acids. The V gene end was trimmed by 6 bases and the J gene end by 2 bases; junction bases not matched to a gene: 13. CDR3 DNA sequence: TGTGCCAGCAGCGCCATCGGGGGGTATTCGGCCTACGAGCAGTACTTC. Residues: CASSAIGGYSAYEQYF.

The chain joins TRBV30 to TRBJ1-5; 8 positions match TRBD1. The CDR3 has 17 amino acids. Germline-derived CDR1 and CDR2 are GTSNPN and SVGIG (reference sequence). The junction had 12 bases not matched to a gene; V was cut back by 0 bases and J by 5 bases. Here the CDR3 reads CAWSVLRGQGGDQPQHF. CDR3 sequence (DNA): TGTGCCTGGAGTGTACTCCGCGGACAGGGAGGTGATCAGCCCCAGCATTTT.

This clone was detected only a few times. This sequence joins TRBV6-5 and TRBJ1-5; D might be TRBD1 (6 bases). Trimming took off 9 bases at V and 4 bases at J, with 13 bases between the two ends. CDR3 length: 13 amino acids. CDR1 and CDR2 (germline): MNHEY, SVGAGI. CDR3 sequence (DNA): TGTGCCAGTTCCGGGGGGGCAAATCAGCCCCAGCATTTT. It encodes CASSGGANQPQHF.

The chain combines TRBV9 with TRBJ2-1; 11 bases are a match to TRBD2. The CDR3 runs 16 residues. After removal of 0 bases from V and 8 bases from J, the junction contained 7 bases not matched to a gene. Germline assignment: CDR1 SGDLS and CDR2 YYNGEE. The CDR3 nucleotides are TGTGCCAGCAGCGTAGCTAGCGGGAGGTCTGGCGATGAGCAGTTCTTC. It codes for CASSVASGRSGDEQFF. Full variable domain (rest looked up from reference TRBV9 and TRBJ2-1): DSGVTQTPKHLITATGQRVTLRCSPRSGDLSVYWYQQSLDQGLQFLIQYYNGEERAKGNILERFSAQQFPDLHSELNLSSLELGDSALYFCASSVASGRSGDEQFFGPGTRLTVL.

The rearrangement links TRBV19 to TRBJ1-1; no firm D call. There are 13 residues in the CDR3. Deletions cut 4 bases from V and 1 base from J, with 7 bases between. The germline V gene encodes CDR1 LNHDA and CDR2 SQIVND (reference sequence). The CDR3: CASSTTANTEAFF. The CDR3 region has the DNA TGTGCCAGTAGTACTACAGCGAACACTGAAGCTTTCTTT.

This clone was seen a handful of times. The sample has other DNA sequences that encode this CDR3 too. V usage is TRBV7-2 and J usage is TRBJ1-1, with TRBD1 matching 8 bases. The CDR3 extends over 13 amino acids. Germline loops: CDR1 SGHTA, CDR2 FQGNSA. J lost 6 bases, V lost 2 bases, and 2 bases had no gene match. The CDR3 spells CASSLQGASEAFF. For the CDR3, the DNA is TGTGCCAGCAGCTTACAGGGGGCTTCTGAAGCTTTCTTT.

The V call is TRBV27, the J call TRBJ1-4; 8 bases fit TRBD1. This CDR3 has 15 amino acids. V trimming: 6 bases; J trimming: 8 bases; junction bases outside the gene matches: 11. CDR1 and CDR2 from the germline V gene are MNHEY and SMNVEV (reference sequence). The CDR3 protein is CASRLRGQVREKLFF. In nucleotides, the CDR3 is TGTGCCAGCAGGCTTAGGGGACAGGTTCGGGAAAAACTGTTTTTT.

This clone was picked up a small number of times. The CDR3: CASSPRDRVYGNTIYF. The CDR3 region has the DNA TGTGCCAGCAGCCCCCGGGACAGGGTGTACGGAAACACCATATATTTT. The rearrangement uses TRBV11-2 and TRBJ1-3, with 9 nucleotides matching TRBD1. This CDR3 is 16 amino acids long. The V gene end was trimmed by 5 bases and the J gene end by 4 bases; junction bases not matched to a gene: 9. The germline gives CDR1 SGHAT, CDR2 FQNNGV.

This sequence joins TRBV30 and TRBJ1-6; the D gene is possibly TRBD1 (5 bases). The V end was cut by 0 bases, the J end by 5 bases, with 8 bases between. Looked up from germline, CDR1 is GTSNPN and CDR2 is SVGIG (reference sequence). This CDR3 is 14 amino acids long. The CDR3 loop is CAWSVKGNNSPLHF. The CDR3 coding sequence is TGTGCCTGGAGTGTAAAGGGGAATAATTCACCCCTCCACTTT.

The chain joins TRBV11-2 to TRBJ2-5; weak D call: TRBD2 (6 bases). V was trimmed by 0 bases and J by 1 base, leaving 18 bases between them. Germline CDR1 reads SGHAT; CDR2 reads FQNNGV. This CDR3 comprises 18 residues. CDR3 amino acids: CASSLDLGGGGSQETQYF. The CDR3 region has the DNA TGTGCCAGCAGCTTAGATCTGGGGGGTGGAGGGTCCCAAGAGACCCAGTACTTC.

The chain recombines TRBV30 with TRBJ1-2; 7 bases are a match to TRBD1. There are 14 residues in the CDR3. V was clipped by 5 bases and J by 2 bases; unmatched bases: 8. The germline V gene encodes CDR1 GTSNPN and CDR2 SVGIG (reference sequence). CDR3 region: CAWLKQGLNYGYTF. The CDR3 DNA reads TGTGCCTGGTTGAAACAGGGGCTGAACTATGGCTACACCTTC. The complete variable domain, with remaining parts taken from reference TRBV30 and TRBJ1-2, reads SQTIHQWPATLVQPVGSPLSLECTVEGTSNPNLYWYRQAAGRGLQLLFYSVGIGQISSEVPQNLSASRPQDRQFILSSKKLLLSDSGFYLCAWLKQGLNYGYTFGSGTRLTVV.